This T cell receptor (beta chain) came from a study of vaccination and CD4 T cells after COVID-19. A remark on this clonotype: Its specificity is unknown.

Treatment defined: roughly 11-day PBMC culture with coronavirus spike peptide pools or control peptides (ViraFEST assay). Researchers used the Oncomine TCR Beta short-read assay to sequence DNA from cultured CD4+ T cells. TCRdb called the PCR reads again in MiXCR, with one record for every CDR3 protein. This table holds about 11,000 distinct CDR3 sequences, less than 65% found once. Study-wide results and limits: The study found median SARS-CoV-2-reactive clonotypes rising from around 20 to 38, not significantly.

The receptor was derived from a human donor who had recovered from COVID-19. Sample: CD4+ T cells from blood, cultured in vitro.

The CDR3 is CAKTRVKILMNTEAFF. The CDR3 DNA reads TGTGCCAAAACGAGGGTTAAGATTTTGATGAACACTGAAGCTTTCTTT. J is TRBJ1-1 and V is TRBV7-2, with D unresolved. This CDR3 has 16 residues. Germline V gene data show CDR1 as SGHTA and CDR2 as FQGNSA. The V end lost 10 bases, the J end lost 0 bases, and 21 bases lay between the germline ends. Based on the CDR3 plus reference TRBV7-2 and TRBJ1-1, the full variable domain is GAGVSQSPSNKVTEKGKDVELRCDPISGHTALYWYRQSLGQGLEFLIYFQGNSAPDKSGLPSDRFSAERTGGSVSTLTIQRTQQEDSAVYLCAKTRVKILMNTEAFFGQGTRLTVV.